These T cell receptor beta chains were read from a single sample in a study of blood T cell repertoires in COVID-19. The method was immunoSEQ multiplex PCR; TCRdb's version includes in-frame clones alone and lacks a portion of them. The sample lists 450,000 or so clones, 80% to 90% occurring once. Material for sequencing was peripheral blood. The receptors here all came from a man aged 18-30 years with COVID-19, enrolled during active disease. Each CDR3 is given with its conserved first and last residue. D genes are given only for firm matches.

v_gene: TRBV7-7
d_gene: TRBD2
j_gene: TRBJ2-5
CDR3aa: CASSLDGRGQETQYF
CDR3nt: TGTGCTAGCAGCTTAGACGGGCGGGGGCAAGAGACCCAGTACTTC

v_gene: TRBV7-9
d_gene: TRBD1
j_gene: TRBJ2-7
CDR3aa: CASQPRDRGFYEQYF
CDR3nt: TGTGCCAGCCAGCCCCGGGACAGGGGATTCTACGAGCAGTACTTC

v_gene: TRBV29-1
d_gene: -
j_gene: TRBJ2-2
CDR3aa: CSVGGNTGELFF
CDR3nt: TGCAGCGTGGGGGGAAACACCGGGGAGCTGTTTTTT

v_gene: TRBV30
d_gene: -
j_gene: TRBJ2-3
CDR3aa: CAWSVHADTQYF
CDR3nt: TGTGCCTGGAGTGTACACGCAGATACGCAGTATTTT

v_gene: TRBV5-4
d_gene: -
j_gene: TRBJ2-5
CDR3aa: CASRFSGAETQYF
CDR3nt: TGTGCCAGCAGGTTTAGTGGGGCAGAGACCCAGTACTTC

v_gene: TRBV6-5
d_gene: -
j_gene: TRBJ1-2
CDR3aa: CASSSGTYGYTF
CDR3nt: TGTGCCAGCAGTTCCGGTACCTATGGCTACACCTTC

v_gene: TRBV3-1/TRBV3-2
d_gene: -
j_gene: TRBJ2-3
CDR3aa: CASSKDFSGVWTDTQYF
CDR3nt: TGTGCCAGCAGTAAAGACTTCTCCGGGGTTTGGACAGATACGCAGTATTTT

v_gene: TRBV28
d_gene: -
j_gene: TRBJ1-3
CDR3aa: CASAQAGNTIYF
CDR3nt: TGTGCCAGTGCACAGGCTGGAAACACCATATATTTT

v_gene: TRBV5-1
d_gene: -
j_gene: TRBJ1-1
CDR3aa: CASSLFDRSMNTEAFF
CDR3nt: TGCGCCAGCAGCTTGTTCGATCGTAGCATGAACACTGAAGCTTTCTTT

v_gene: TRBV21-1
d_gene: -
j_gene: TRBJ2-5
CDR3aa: CASSKVGDRGRKETQYF
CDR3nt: TGTGCCAGCAGCAAAGTTGGGGACAGGGGGCGAAAAGAGACCCAGTACTTC